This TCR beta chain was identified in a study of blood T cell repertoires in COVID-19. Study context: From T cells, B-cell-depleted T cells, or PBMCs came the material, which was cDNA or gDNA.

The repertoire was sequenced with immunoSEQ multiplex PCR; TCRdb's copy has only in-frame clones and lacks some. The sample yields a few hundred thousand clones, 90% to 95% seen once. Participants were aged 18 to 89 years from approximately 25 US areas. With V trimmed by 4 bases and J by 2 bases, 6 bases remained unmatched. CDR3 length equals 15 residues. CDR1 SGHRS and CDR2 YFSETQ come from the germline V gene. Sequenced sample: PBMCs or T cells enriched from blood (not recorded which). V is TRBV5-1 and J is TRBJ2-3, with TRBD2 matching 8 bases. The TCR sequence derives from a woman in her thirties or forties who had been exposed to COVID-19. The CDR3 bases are TGCGCCAGCAGCAGCGGACTAGCTCTCACAGATACGCAGTATTTT. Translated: CASSSGLALTDTQYF.